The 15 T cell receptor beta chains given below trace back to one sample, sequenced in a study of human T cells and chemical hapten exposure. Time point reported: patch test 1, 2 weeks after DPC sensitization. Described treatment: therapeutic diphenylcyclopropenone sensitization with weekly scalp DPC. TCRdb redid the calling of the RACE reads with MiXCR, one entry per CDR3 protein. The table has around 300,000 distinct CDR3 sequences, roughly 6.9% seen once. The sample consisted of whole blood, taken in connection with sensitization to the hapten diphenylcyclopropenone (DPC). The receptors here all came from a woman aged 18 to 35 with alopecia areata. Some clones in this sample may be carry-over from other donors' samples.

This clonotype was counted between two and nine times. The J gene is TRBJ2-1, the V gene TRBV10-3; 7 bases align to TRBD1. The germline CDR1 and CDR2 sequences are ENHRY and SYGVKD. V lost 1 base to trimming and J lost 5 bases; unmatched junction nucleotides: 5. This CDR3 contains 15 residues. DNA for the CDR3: TGTGCCATCAGTGAGTTTAGGGACAGCAACAATGAGCAGTTCTTC. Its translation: CAISEFRDSNNEQFF.

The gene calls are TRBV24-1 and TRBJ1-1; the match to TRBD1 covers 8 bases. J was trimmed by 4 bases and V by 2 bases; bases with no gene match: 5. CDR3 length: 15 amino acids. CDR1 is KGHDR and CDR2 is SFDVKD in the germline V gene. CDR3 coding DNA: TGTGCCACCAGTGATTCCGGACAGGGAGGCACTGAAGCTTTCTTT. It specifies CATSDSGQGGTEAFF.

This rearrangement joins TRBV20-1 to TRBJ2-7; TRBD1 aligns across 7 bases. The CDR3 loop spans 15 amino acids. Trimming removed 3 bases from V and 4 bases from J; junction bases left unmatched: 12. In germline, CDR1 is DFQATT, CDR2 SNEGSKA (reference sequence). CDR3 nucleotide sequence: TGCAGTGCTAGCGGAGAGGGACAGAGACTATACGAGCAGTACTTC. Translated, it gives CSASGEGQRLYEQYF.

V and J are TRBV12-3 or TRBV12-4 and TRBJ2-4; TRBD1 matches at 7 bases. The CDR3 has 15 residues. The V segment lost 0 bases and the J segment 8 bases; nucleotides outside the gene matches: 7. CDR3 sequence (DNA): TGTGCCAGCAGTTTAGCGGCCCGGACAGGTGACATTCAGTACTTC. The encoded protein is CASSLAARTGDIQYF.

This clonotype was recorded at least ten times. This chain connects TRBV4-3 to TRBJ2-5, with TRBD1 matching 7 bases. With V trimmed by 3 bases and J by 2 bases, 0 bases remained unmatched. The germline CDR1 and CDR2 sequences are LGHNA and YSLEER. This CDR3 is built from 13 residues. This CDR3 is CASSQGQQETQYF. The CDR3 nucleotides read TGCGCCAGCAGCCAGGGACAGCAAGAGACCCAGTACTTC.

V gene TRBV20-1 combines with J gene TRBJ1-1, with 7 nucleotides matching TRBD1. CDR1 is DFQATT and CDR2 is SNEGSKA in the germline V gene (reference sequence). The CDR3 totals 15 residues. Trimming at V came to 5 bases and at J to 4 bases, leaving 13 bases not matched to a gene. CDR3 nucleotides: TGCAGTGCTCAACAGGGGTTAGGGGAGGGCACTGAAGCTTTCTTT. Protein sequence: CSAQQGLGEGTEAFF.

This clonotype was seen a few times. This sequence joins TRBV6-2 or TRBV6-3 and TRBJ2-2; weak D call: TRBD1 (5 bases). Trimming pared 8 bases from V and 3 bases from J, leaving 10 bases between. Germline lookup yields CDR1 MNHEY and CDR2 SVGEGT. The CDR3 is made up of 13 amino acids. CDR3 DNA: TGTGCCAGCGTCAGGGTGTACACCGGGGAGCTGTTTTTT. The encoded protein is CASVRVYTGELFF.

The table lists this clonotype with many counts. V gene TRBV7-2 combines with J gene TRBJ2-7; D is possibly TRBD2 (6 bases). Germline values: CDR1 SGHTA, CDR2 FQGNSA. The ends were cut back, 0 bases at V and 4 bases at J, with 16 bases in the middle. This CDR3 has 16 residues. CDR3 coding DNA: TGTGCCAGCAGCTTAGCTTCGGCGGGGCCCGGGTACGAGCAGTACTTC. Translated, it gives CASSLASAGPGYEQYF.

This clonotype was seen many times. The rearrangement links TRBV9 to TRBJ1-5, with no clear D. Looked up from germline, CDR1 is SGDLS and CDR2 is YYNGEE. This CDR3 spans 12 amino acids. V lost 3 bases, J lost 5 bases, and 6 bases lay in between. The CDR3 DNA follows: TGTGCCAGCAGCGGGAATGATCAGCCCCAGCATTTT. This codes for CASSGNDQPQHF.

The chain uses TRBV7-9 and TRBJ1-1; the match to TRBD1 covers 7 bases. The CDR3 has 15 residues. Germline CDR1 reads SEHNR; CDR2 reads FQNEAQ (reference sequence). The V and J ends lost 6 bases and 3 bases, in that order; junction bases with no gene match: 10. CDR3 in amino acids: CASSPTGIWYTEAFF. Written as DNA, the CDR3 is TGTGCCAGCAGTCCGACAGGGATCTGGTACACTGAAGCTTTCTTT.

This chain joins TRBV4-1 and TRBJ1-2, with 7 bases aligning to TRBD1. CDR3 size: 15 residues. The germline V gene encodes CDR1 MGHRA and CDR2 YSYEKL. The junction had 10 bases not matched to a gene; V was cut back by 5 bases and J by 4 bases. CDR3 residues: CASSTQTGTFYGYTF. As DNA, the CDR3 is TGCGCCAGCAGCACGCAGACAGGGACGTTCTATGGCTACACCTTC.

The CDR3 protein is CASSQEGGTYNSPLHF. The CDR3 coding sequence is TGTGCCAGCAGCCAAGAAGGTGGAACCTATAATTCACCCCTCCACTTT. The rearrangement joins TRBV14 to TRBJ1-6, with unresolved D. The CDR3 runs to 16 residues. Germline V gene lookup returns CDR1 SGHDN and CDR2 FVKESK. V lost 0 bases and J lost 2, with 8 bases in between.

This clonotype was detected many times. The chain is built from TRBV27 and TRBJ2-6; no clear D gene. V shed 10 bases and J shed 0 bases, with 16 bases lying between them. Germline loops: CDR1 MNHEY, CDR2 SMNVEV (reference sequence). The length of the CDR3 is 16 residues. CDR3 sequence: CAISAGSASGANVLTF. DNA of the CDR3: TGTGCCATAAGTGCCGGCTCGGCCTCTGGGGCCAACGTCCTGACTTTC.

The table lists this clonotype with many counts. The chain's CDR3 is CASSQTAGWGNIQYF. CDR3 in DNA: TGCGCCAGCAGCCAAACGGCGGGGTGGGGAAACATTCAGTACTTC. This sequence joins TRBV4-3 and TRBJ2-4, with D possibly matching TRBD2 (6 bases). Germline values: CDR1 LGHNA, CDR2 YSLEER. CDR3 size: 15 residues. Between the trimmed V and J ends, which lost 2 bases and 6 bases, there was a span of 14 bases.

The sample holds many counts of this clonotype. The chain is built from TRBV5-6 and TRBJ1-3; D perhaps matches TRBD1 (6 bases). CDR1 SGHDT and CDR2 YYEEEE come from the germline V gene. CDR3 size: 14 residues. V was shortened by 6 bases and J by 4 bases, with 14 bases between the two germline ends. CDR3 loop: CASTFGGQGNTIYF. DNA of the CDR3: TGTGCCAGCACCTTTGGGGGCCAAGGAAACACCATATATTTT. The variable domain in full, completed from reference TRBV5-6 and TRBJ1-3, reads DAGVTQSPTHLIKTRGQQVTLRCSPKSGHDTVSWYQQALGQGPQFIFQYYEEEERQRGNFPDRFSGHQFPNYSSELNVNALLLGDSALYLCASTFGGQGNTIYFGEGSWLTVV.